The 3 T cell receptor beta chains below all came from one sample that was sequenced in a study of blood T cells in healthy people across ages. A second PCR of about 7 to 12 cycles used a sample-barcoded 5' primer and a J-beta primer mix. A single record per CDR3 protein comes from TCRdb applying MiXCR to the 5' RACE reads. The sample has around 1,500,000 distinct CDR3 sequences, 28% seen once. Sequences were obtained from blood. These receptors were collected from a woman aged 25 to 39 in good health.

This chain connects TRBV7-2 to TRBJ1-1; unclear D gene. V lost 4 bases, J lost 0 bases, and 12 bases lay in between. This CDR3 spans 15 amino acids. Germline V gene sequence: CDR1 SGHTA, CDR2 FQGNSA. The CDR3 here is CASSSASWVNTEAFF. DNA for the CDR3: TGTGCCAGCAGCTCCGCGAGTTGGGTGAACACTGAAGCTTTCTTT.

V gene TRBV6-5 combines with J gene TRBJ1-2, with D maybe TRBD1 (5 bases). The CDR3 extends over 15 amino acids. Trimming left V 7 bases short and J 7 bases short, with 22 bases between. Germline values: CDR1 MNHEY, CDR2 SVGAGI. This chain's CDR3 is CASTPGGLGDCGYTF. DNA for the CDR3: TGTGCCAGCACCCCCGGGGGTCTAGGAGACTGTGGCTACACCTTC.

The gene calls are TRBV7-2 and TRBJ1-4; D not certain. Germline CDR1 and CDR2: SGHTA and FQGNSA. The ends were cut back, 0 bases at V and 8 bases at J, with 7 bases in the middle. This CDR3 is built from 13 residues. CDR3 sequence reads: CASSLAAVEKLFF. CDR3 sequence (DNA): TGTGCCAGCAGCTTAGCGGCAGTCGAAAAACTGTTTTTT. Supplemented by reference TRBV7-2 and TRBJ1-4, the full variable domain reads GAGVSQSPSNKVTEKGKDVELRCDPISGHTALYWYRQSLGQGLEFLIYFQGNSAPDKSGLPSDRFSAERTGGSVSTLTIQRTQQEDSAVYLCASSLAAVEKLFFGSGTQLSVL.